This is a list of T cell receptor beta chains from one sample in a study of blood T cell repertoires in COVID-19. Only in-frame clones appear in the TCRdb table, and some are missing; sequencing was by immunoSEQ multiplex PCR. The profile shows under 350,000 clones, 70% to 90% of them singletons. Sequencing was done on a sample of PBMCs or T cells enriched from blood (not recorded which). The receptor set was obtained from a woman aged 40 to 50 with acute COVID-19. Each CDR3 is given with its conserved first and last residue. D genes are given only for firm matches. The size field is filled for only some rows; it gives once, few, many or a size class.

V gene,D gene,J gene,clone size,CDR3 DNA,CDR3 protein
TRBV14,TRBD2,TRBJ2-3,NA,TGTGCCAGCAGCCAAGAATGGCTAGCGGGGGGGCCACAGGATACGCAGTATTTT,CASSQEWLAGGPQDTQYF
TRBV5-5,NA,TRBJ2-5,NA,TGTGCCAGCAGCTTGGGGCAGGGGAGAGAGACCCAGTACTTC,CASSLGQGRETQYF
TRBV6-5,NA,TRBJ2-7,once,TGTGCCAGCAAAGGCACGACTTTCTCCTACGAGCAGTACTTC,CASKGTTFSYEQYF
TRBV4-1,TRBD2,TRBJ2-6,once,TGCGCCAGCAGCCAAGTAGGGAGGGGCCCTGGGGCCAACGTCCTGACTTTC,CASSQVGRGPGANVLTF
TRBV11-2,TRBD2,TRBJ2-3,NA,TGTGCCAGCAGCTTAGAAAGCGGGGGGGCAGATACGCAGTATTTT,CASSLESGGADTQYF
TRBV6-1,TRBD1,TRBJ1-1,NA,TGTGCCAGCAGTGAATCGGGCAGGGGGCTTGAAGCTTTCTTT,CASSESGRGLEAFF
TRBV28,NA,TRBJ1-1,NA,TGTGCTGGAGGAAGGACCGCTCTGGGGAACACTGAAGCTTTCTTT,CAGGRTALGNTEAFF
TRBV29-1,TRBD1,TRBJ1-4,once,TGCAGCGTTGGACAGGGCGATAATGAAAAACTGTTTTTT,CSVGQGDNEKLFF
TRBV5-6,NA,TRBJ1-6,NA,TGTGCCAGCAGCTTGATATATGACAGCTCCTATAATTCACCCCTCCACTTT,CASSLIYDSSYNSPLHF
TRBV18,NA,TRBJ1-1,NA,TGTGCCAGCTCACCTGAGATCGTGGGAGAATGGAACACTGAAGCTTTCTTT,CASSPEIVGEWNTEAFF
TRBV14,TRBD2,TRBJ2-3,NA,TGTGCCAGCAGCCCGTATCTAGCGGCTAGCACAGATACGCAGTATTTT,CASSPYLAASTDTQYF
TRBV5-1,TRBD2,TRBJ2-5,NA,TGCGCCAGCAGCTTGGCCCAGACTAGCGGCCAAGAGACCCAGTACTTC,CASSLAQTSGQETQYF
TRBV6-5,NA,TRBJ1-4,NA,TGTGCCAGCAGCAGGGATGCAAAGAATGAAAAACTGTTTTTT,CASSRDAKNEKLFF
TRBV7-8,NA,TRBJ1-6,NA,TGTGCCAGCAGCTTAGTGGGAGGTGATGGTTCACCCCTCCACTTT,CASSLVGGDGSPLHF
TRBV28,NA,TRBJ2-2,few,TGTGCCAGCGGCGGGGCTGGGGAGCTGTTTTTT,CASGGAGELFF
TRBV2,NA,TRBJ2-7,NA,TGTGCCAGCGTACAGTCCTACGAGCAGTACTTC,CASVQSYEQYF
TRBV5-1,NA,TRBJ1-3,few,TGCGCCAGCAGCTTGGCACTGACTTCTGGAAACACCATATATTTT,CASSLALTSGNTIYF
TRBV19,NA,TRBJ2-1,few,TGTGCCAGTATGAGTCTCGGCTACAATGAGCAGTTCTTC,CASMSLGYNEQFF
TRBV9,TRBD2,TRBJ2-1,NA,TGTGCCAGCAGCCCCTCACACCCGGGACTAGCGGGTTACAATGAGCAGTTCTTC,CASSPSHPGLAGYNEQFF
TRBV7-2,TRBD2,TRBJ2-1,NA,TGTGCCAGCAGCCCCCGACTAGCGGGAGGGGGCAATGAGCAGTTCTTC,CASSPRLAGGGNEQFF